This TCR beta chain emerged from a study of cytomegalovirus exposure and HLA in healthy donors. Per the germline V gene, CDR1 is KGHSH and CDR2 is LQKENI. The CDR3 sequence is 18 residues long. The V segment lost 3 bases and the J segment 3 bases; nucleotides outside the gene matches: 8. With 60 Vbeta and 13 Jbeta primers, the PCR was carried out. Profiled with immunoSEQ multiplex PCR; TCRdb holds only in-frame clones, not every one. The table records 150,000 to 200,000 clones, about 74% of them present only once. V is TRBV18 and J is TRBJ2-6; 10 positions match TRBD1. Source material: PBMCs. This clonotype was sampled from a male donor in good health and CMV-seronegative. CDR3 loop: CASSPTTGGSLGANVLTF. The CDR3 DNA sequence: TGTGCCAGCTCACCTACGACAGGGGGCAGCCTTGGGGCCAACGTCCTGACTTTC.